The rows below give T cell receptor beta chains drawn from one sample of a study of PD-1 blockade in mismatch repair-deficient tumors. Generated by immunoSEQ multiplex PCR, the TCRdb table keeps only in-frame clones and is missing some. The profile shows about 110,000 clones, around three quarters of them singletons. The material was peripheral blood, obtained approximately 14 months after starting pembrolizumab. These TCRs come from an adult with mismatch repair-deficient cancer. Each CDR3 is given with its conserved first and last residue. Each record gives: clone size, J gene, D gene, V gene, CDR3 protein, CDR3 DNA. The D gene is left open where the match is weak. Clone size is shown for a subset of rows, as once, few, many or a class of expanded clone.

.,TRBJ1-1,.,TRBV7-9,CASSPWGGQGTEAFF,TGTGCCAGCAGCCCGTGGGGGGGGCAGGGCACTGAAGCTTTCTTT
.,TRBJ2-2,.,TRBV5-1,CASSLDYRVELFF,TGCGCCAGCAGCTTGGACTACAGGGTGGAGCTGTTTTTT
.,TRBJ2-6,.,TRBV4-2,CASSPQDSSYSGANVLTF,TGTGCCAGCAGCCCTCAGGACAGCTCCTACTCTGGGGCCAACGTCCTGACTTTC
.,TRBJ1-1,.,TRBV19,CASRPVPGTKNTEAFF,TGTGCCAGTAGGCCTGTCCCCGGGACAAAGAACACTGAAGCTTTCTTT
few,TRBJ1-1,TRBD1,TRBV19,CATRRGQYTEAFF,TGTGCCACCAGGCGGGGACAGTACACTGAAGCTTTCTTT
.,TRBJ1-2,.,TRBV7-2,CASSFRQGGYTF,TGTGCCAGCAGCTTCCGGCAGGGTGGCTACACCTTC
once,TRBJ2-3,TRBD2,TRBV7-2,CASSPTSGSTQYF,TGTGCCAGCAGCCCAACTAGCGGGAGCACGCAGTATTTT
.,TRBJ2-1,.,TRBV4-1,CASSPAPYNEQFF,TGCGCCAGCAGCCCAGCGCCTTACAATGAGCAGTTCTTC
.,TRBJ1-5,.,TRBV7-2,CASSIAAQTGPQHF,TGTGCCAGCAGCATCGCAGCACAAACAGGGCCCCAGCATTTT
.,TRBJ2-5,TRBD1,TRBV5-1,CASSPGTGIIETQYF,TGCGCCAGCAGCCCCGGGACAGGGATTATAGAGACCCAGTACTTC
few,TRBJ1-5,.,TRBV15,CATSTARQLNQPQHF,TGTGCCACCAGCACGGCCCGACAGCTCAATCAGCCCCAGCATTTT
once,TRBJ2-1,TRBD2,TRBV27,CASLKRDSGSSYNEQFF,TGTGCCAGCCTGAAGAGAGATAGCGGGAGCTCCTACAATGAGCAGTTCTTC
.,TRBJ2-3,.,TRBV9,CASSSEGQTDTQYF,TGTGCCAGCAGCTCCGAAGGACAGACAGATACGCAGTATTTT
.,TRBJ2-5,TRBD1,TRBV13,CASSWTGVQETQYF,TGTGCCAGCAGCTGGACAGGAGTTCAAGAGACCCAGTACTTC
.,TRBJ1-1,.,TRBV10-3,CAISEPLSGRGTEAFF,TGTGCCATCAGTGAGCCATTATCGGGAAGGGGAACTGAAGCTTTCTTT
.,TRBJ2-1,TRBD2,TRBV7-3,CASSMLAGVSNEQFF,TGTGCCAGCAGCATGCTAGCGGGAGTTTCCAATGAGCAGTTCTTC
.,TRBJ1-2,TRBD1,TRBV30,CAWSVGTGDGYTF,TGTGCCTGGAGTGTGGGGACAGGGGATGGCTACACCTTC
.,TRBJ1-1,.,TRBV6-5,CASSWGVGEAFF,TGTGCCAGCAGTTGGGGGGTAGGTGAAGCTTTCTTT
.,TRBJ2-7,.,TRBV4-1,CASSQGESTYEQYF,TGCGCCAGCAGCCAAGGGGAGTCAACCTACGAGCAGTACTTC
once,TRBJ2-7,TRBD2,TRBV29-1,CSVAGGSGDEQYF,TGCAGCGTTGCCGGCGGGAGTGGAGACGAGCAGTACTTC
few,TRBJ1-1,.,TRBV19,CASSKLQGLNTEAFF,TGTGCCAGTAGTAAACTTCAGGGGCTGAACACTGAAGCTTTCTTT
.,TRBJ2-1,.,TRBV5-6,CASSFQRYNEQFF,TGTGCCAGCAGCTTTCAACGGTACAATGAGCAGTTCTTC
once,TRBJ2-4,TRBD2,TRBV6-1,CASASTSWDIQYF,TGTGCCAGCGCTTCGACTAGCTGGGACATTCAGTACTTC
.,TRBJ1-1,.,TRBV29-1,CSVVTVGIEAFF,TGCAGCGTGGTTACAGTGGGGATTGAAGCTTTCTTT
once,TRBJ1-3,.,TRBV5-5,CASSLDPGSGNTIYF,TGTGCCAGCAGCCTAGACCCGGGGTCTGGAAACACCATATATTTT
once,TRBJ2-5,.,TRBV7-8,CASSRTGADSSRETQYF,TGTGCCAGCAGCCGCACTGGTGCGGACTCTTCGAGAGAGACCCAGTACTTC
.,TRBJ2-7,TRBD2,TRBV29-1,CSALIAGKTYEQYF,TGCAGCGCCTTGATAGCGGGAAAAACCTACGAGCAGTACTTC
.,TRBJ2-5,TRBD2,TRBV11-3,CASSLTAGAETQYF,TGTGCCAGCAGCTTAACGGCGGGAGCGGAGACCCAGTACTTC
.,TRBJ2-2,TRBD1,TRBV6-5,CASRSGQTNTGELFF,TGTGCCAGCAGGTCGGGACAGACGAACACCGGGGAGCTGTTTTTT
.,TRBJ1-2,.,TRBV7-9,CASSLAAGLYGYTF,TGTGCCAGCAGCTTAGCTGCAGGGCTCTATGGCTACACCTTC
.,TRBJ1-1,.,TRBV6-5,CASSSGLFTEAFF,TGTGCCAGCAGTTCAGGGTTGTTCACTGAAGCTTTCTTT
few,TRBJ2-7,.,TRBV10-1,CASSEDRTVVYF,TGCGCCAGCAGTGAGGACAGGACGGTGGTGTACTTC
.,TRBJ1-2,.,TRBV27,CASSPQMTGGGGYTF,TGTGCCAGCAGTCCGCAAATGACGGGAGGTGGTGGCTACACCTTC
.,TRBJ2-1,TRBD2,TRBV10-3,CAISEGTSGSWFF,TGTGCCATCAGTGAGGGAACTAGCGGGAGTTGGTTCTTC
.,TRBJ2-1,.,TRBV18,CASSPIGTYNNEQFF,TGTGCCAGCTCACCGATTGGGACCTACAACAATGAGCAGTTCTTC
.,TRBJ2-3,TRBD2,TRBV7-2,CASSLGTSRVIGDTQYF,TGTGCCAGCAGCTTGGGGACTAGTCGTGTCATTGGAGATACGCAGTATTTT
.,TRBJ2-7,.,TRBV21-1,CASSRPETLAVTYEQYF,TGTGCCAGCAGCAGACCCGAAACCCTAGCGGTGACCTACGAGCAGTACTTC
.,TRBJ2-3,.,TRBV15,CATSRDTDTQYF,TGTGCCACCAGCAGAGACACAGATACGCAGTATTTT
.,TRBJ1-2,.,TRBV11-2,CASSLGGPEPNYGYTF,TGTGCCAGCAGCTTAGGAGGACCAGAGCCGAACTATGGCTACACCTTC
.,TRBJ1-1,TRBD1,TRBV7-9,CASSWGQGDSEAFF,TGTGCCAGCAGCTGGGGACAGGGTGATTCTGAAGCTTTCTTT
.,TRBJ1-1,TRBD1,TRBV6-5,CASSYGTANTEAFF,TGTGCCAGCAGTTACGGGACAGCGAACACTGAAGCTTTCTTT
few,TRBJ1-2,.,TRBV29-1,CSALHTNYGYTF,TGCAGCGCCTTACATACCAACTATGGCTACACCTTC
.,TRBJ2-1,TRBD2,TRBV27,CASSTGLDQPGLNEQFF,TGTGCCAGCAGTACGGGACTAGACCAACCGGGTTTAAATGAGCAGTTCTTC
.,TRBJ1-1,TRBD1,TRBV6-6,CASSRQGGDTEAFF,TGTGCCAGCAGCCGACAGGGGGGAGACACTGAAGCTTTCTTT
.,TRBJ2-3,.,TRBV6-6,CASSPWIITDTQYF,TGTGCCAGCAGTCCCTGGATCATCACAGATACGCAGTATTTT
few,TRBJ2-7,.,TRBV7-3,CASSSNELGPQYF,TGTGCCAGCAGCTCCAACGAGCTAGGCCCACAGTACTTC
.,TRBJ2-1,.,TRBV5-4,CASTLLNEEQFF,TGTGCCAGCACCCTATTAAACGAGGAGCAGTTCTTC
.,TRBJ2-3,TRBD2,TRBV7-6,CASSFRGTSGSTDTQYF,TGTGCCAGCAGCTTCCGAGGGACTAGCGGGAGCACAGATACGCAGTATTTT
.,TRBJ2-7,.,TRBV29-1,CSVEATGEGYEQYF,TGCAGCGTTGAAGCAACAGGGGAGGGTTACGAGCAGTACTTC
few,TRBJ1-4,.,TRBV6-5,CASSYAGAGREKLFF,TGTGCCAGCAGTTACGCAGGGGCCGGGAGGGAAAAACTGTTTTTT
.,TRBJ1-2,.,TRBV4-3,CASSQASYADYGYTF,TGCGCCAGCAGCCAGGCGTCTTATGCTGACTATGGCTACACCTTC
.,TRBJ2-3,.,TRBV11-3,CASSLGGRSTDTQYF,TGTGCCAGCAGCTTAGGGGGGCGGAGCACAGATACGCAGTATTTT
.,TRBJ1-1,TRBD1,TRBV5-4,CASSRDSHAFF,TGTGCCAGCAGCCGGGACAGCCATGCTTTCTTT
once,TRBJ2-1,.,TRBV30,CAWSKKAGPYNEQFF,TGTGCCTGGAGTAAGAAGGCGGGTCCCTACAATGAGCAGTTCTTC
.,TRBJ2-1,TRBD2,TRBV27,CASSPVELAGLNEQFF,TGTGCCAGCAGTCCCGTGGAGCTAGCGGGATTAAATGAGCAGTTCTTC